The clone carrying this TCR beta chain was seen a few times. Its antigen is not known. This record belongs to a study of response to subunit inactivated influenza vaccine. The V and J ends lost 5 bases and 5 bases, in that order; junction bases with no gene match: 8. This CDR3 has 15 residues. In germline, CDR1 is DFQATT, CDR2 SNEGSKA (reference sequence). General study findings and limits: Each seasonal influenza vaccination recruits few new T cells, the authors suggested.

TCRdb processed the RT-PCR reads anew with MiXCR; each CDR3 protein has one entry. The table has over 800,000 distinct CDR3 sequences, around 20% seen once; the top ten hold roughly 10%. This specimen was PBMCs from blood, taken about 5 days after vaccination. This chain connects TRBV20-1 to TRBJ2-5, with 13 bases identical to TRBD2. This clonotype was obtained from a man in his forties or fifties who received an inactivated influenza vaccine. The CDR3 DNA reads as TGCAGTGCTGAAGGGACTAGCGGGGTGGGTGAGACCCAGTACTTC. It yields the protein CSAEGTSGVGETQYF.